A selection of T cell receptor beta chains follows, all from one sample in a study of shared clonotypes between healthy human individuals. Assay used: immunoSEQ multiplex PCR; TCRdb lists only in-frame clones, some missing. The sample has some 1.5 million clones; 95% to 99% are singletons. Sequenced: naive CD4+ T cells sorted from blood. These receptors all come from a man aged 25-45 years in good health. Each CDR3 is given with its conserved first and last residue. Each record gives: clone size, D gene, V gene, J gene, CDR3 DNA, CDR3 protein. D genes are given only for firm matches. Clone sizes are given selectively: once, few, many, or a class where the clone is expanded.

clone_size: once
d_call: TRBD1
v_call: TRBV6-6
j_call: TRBJ1-2
cdr3_nt: TGTGCCAGCCGGGACAGGGGTTATGGCTACACCTTC
cdr3_aa: CASRDRGYGYTF

clone_size: -
d_call: TRBD2
v_call: TRBV18
j_call: TRBJ2-5
cdr3_nt: TGTGCCAGCTCACCTCTAGCGGTACAAGAGACCCAGTACTTC
cdr3_aa: CASSPLAVQETQYF

clone_size: -
d_call: TRBD2
v_call: TRBV5-4
j_call: TRBJ2-2
cdr3_nt: TGTGCCAGCAGCCTCGCTAGCGGGAGACCCACCGGGGAGCTGTTTTTT
cdr3_aa: CASSLASGRPTGELFF

clone_size: -
d_call: -
v_call: TRBV10-1
j_call: TRBJ2-5
cdr3_nt: TGCGCCAGCAGTGGGGGCTCAGAGACCCAGTACTTC
cdr3_aa: CASSGGSETQYF

clone_size: -
d_call: -
v_call: TRBV6-5
j_call: TRBJ1-1
cdr3_nt: TGTGCCAGCAGAAAGGGGCTCTCTGAAGCTTTCTTT
cdr3_aa: CASRKGLSEAFF

clone_size: -
d_call: TRBD2
v_call: TRBV5-1
j_call: TRBJ2-1
cdr3_nt: TGCGCCAGCAGCCTGATGACTAGCGGGAGTGTCCCCTCCTACAATGAGCAGTTCTTC
cdr3_aa: CASSLMTSGSVPSYNEQFF

clone_size: -
d_call: -
v_call: TRBV4-3
j_call: TRBJ1-3
cdr3_nt: TGCGCCAGCAGCCAAGATCATCAGGTGTCTGGAAACACCATATATTTT
cdr3_aa: CASSQDHQVSGNTIYF

clone_size: once
d_call: -
v_call: TRBV6-6
j_call: TRBJ2-7
cdr3_nt: TGTGCCAGCAACTCTCCGGGCCAGGGAAACTACGAGCAGTACTTC
cdr3_aa: CASNSPGQGNYEQYF

clone_size: -
d_call: -
v_call: TRBV7-6
j_call: TRBJ2-3
cdr3_nt: TGTGCCAGCAGCTTAGTGGGAGAAGATACGCAGTATTTT
cdr3_aa: CASSLVGEDTQYF

clone_size: -
d_call: -
v_call: TRBV7-8
j_call: TRBJ1-2
cdr3_nt: TGTGCCAGCAGCTGGAAGAGGACCTCAGGTGGCTACACCTTC
cdr3_aa: CASSWKRTSGGYTF

clone_size: -
d_call: TRBD1
v_call: TRBV6-5
j_call: TRBJ1-5
cdr3_nt: TGTGCCAGCAGCCACAGGGGTTATAGCAATCAGCCCCAGCATTTT
cdr3_aa: CASSHRGYSNQPQHF

clone_size: -
d_call: TRBD1
v_call: TRBV7-2
j_call: TRBJ2-5
cdr3_nt: TGTGCCAGCAGGAGACAGGGTGGGGAGACCCAGTACTTC
cdr3_aa: CASRRQGGETQYF

clone_size: -
d_call: -
v_call: TRBV9
j_call: TRBJ1-1
cdr3_nt: TGTGCCAGCAGCGTAGAGGCTAGCGGGAACACTGAAGCTTTCTTT
cdr3_aa: CASSVEASGNTEAFF

clone_size: -
d_call: -
v_call: TRBV11-1
j_call: TRBJ1-1
cdr3_nt: TGTGCCAGCAGCTTAAGGGGGGAAGCTTTCTTT
cdr3_aa: CASSLRGEAFF

clone_size: -
d_call: -
v_call: TRBV7-6
j_call: TRBJ1-1
cdr3_nt: TGTGCCAGCAGCTTAGCTGTGACAGGCGCCGAGGCTTTCTTT
cdr3_aa: CASSLAVTGAEAFF

clone_size: -
d_call: -
v_call: TRBV5-4
j_call: TRBJ2-7
cdr3_nt: TGTGCCAGCAGCTTGGGGGCCAGCGGGCGCTACGAGCAGTACTTC
cdr3_aa: CASSLGASGRYEQYF

clone_size: -
d_call: TRBD2
v_call: TRBV19
j_call: TRBJ2-1
cdr3_nt: TGTGCCAGTAGTGACACTAGCGGGAGTCGATCCTACAATGAGCAGTTCTTC
cdr3_aa: CASSDTSGSRSYNEQFF

clone_size: -
d_call: -
v_call: TRBV18
j_call: TRBJ1-2
cdr3_nt: TGTGCCAGCTCACCACGGACGGAGGTCTATGGCTACACCTTC
cdr3_aa: CASSPRTEVYGYTF

clone_size: once
d_call: -
v_call: TRBV7-2
j_call: TRBJ1-4
cdr3_nt: TGTGCCAGCAGCTCCTACAGGGTCCTTAATGAAAAACTGTTTTTT
cdr3_aa: CASSSYRVLNEKLFF

clone_size: -
d_call: -
v_call: TRBV7-9
j_call: TRBJ2-3
cdr3_nt: TGTGCCAGCACCGGAGGGAGGGGGATGGGCGCAGATACGCAGTATTTT
cdr3_aa: CASTGGRGMGADTQYF

clone_size: -
d_call: TRBD2
v_call: TRBV6-5
j_call: TRBJ2-7
cdr3_nt: TGTGCCAGCAGTTACTTGGGTAGCGGGATGGGGGAGCAGTACTTC
cdr3_aa: CASSYLGSGMGEQYF

clone_size: -
d_call: -
v_call: TRBV5-1
j_call: TRBJ2-3
cdr3_nt: TGCGCCAGCAGCTATGAGCGGCACACAGATACGCAGTATTTT
cdr3_aa: CASSYERHTDTQYF

clone_size: once
d_call: TRBD2
v_call: TRBV7-6
j_call: TRBJ2-7
cdr3_nt: TGTGCCAGCAGCTTAGTCGGCCCCTCTAGCGGGAGGGCCGGGGAGGAGCAGTACTTC
cdr3_aa: CASSLVGPSSGRAGEEQYF

clone_size: -
d_call: -
v_call: TRBV6-5
j_call: TRBJ2-7
cdr3_nt: TGTGCCAGCAGCCCGAGTGGATCAGCAAGGGAGCAGTACTTC
cdr3_aa: CASSPSGSAREQYF

clone_size: -
d_call: -
v_call: TRBV6-5
j_call: TRBJ1-4
cdr3_nt: TGTGCCAGCAGACCATCCGGACGGAATAATGAAAAACTGTTTTTT
cdr3_aa: CASRPSGRNNEKLFF

clone_size: -
d_call: TRBD2
v_call: TRBV6-5
j_call: TRBJ2-5
cdr3_nt: TGTGCCAGCAGTCATCGGACTAGCGGGATGGAGACCCAGTACTTC
cdr3_aa: CASSHRTSGMETQYF

clone_size: -
d_call: -
v_call: TRBV28
j_call: TRBJ1-5
cdr3_nt: TGTGCCAGCACCTCCCTCAACAAACCACCGGGACTGGGAGGTAATCAGCCCCAGCATTTT
cdr3_aa: CASTSLNKPPGLGGNQPQHF

clone_size: -
d_call: -
v_call: TRBV6-5
j_call: TRBJ2-7
cdr3_nt: TGTGCCAGCAGTTACTCGACAAGGGGCGACGAGCAGTACTTC
cdr3_aa: CASSYSTRGDEQYF

clone_size: -
d_call: -
v_call: TRBV2
j_call: TRBJ1-3
cdr3_nt: TGTGCCCCTGGAAACACCATATATTTT
cdr3_aa: CAPGNTIYF

clone_size: -
d_call: TRBD2
v_call: TRBV14
j_call: TRBJ2-1
cdr3_nt: TGTGCCAGCAGCCTCTTGGGGGGGAAATTGAATGAGCAGTTCTTC
cdr3_aa: CASSLLGGKLNEQFF

clone_size: -
d_call: -
v_call: TRBV11-2
j_call: TRBJ1-1
cdr3_nt: TGTGCCAGCAGCTTACTGATGAACACTGAAGCTTTCTTT
cdr3_aa: CASSLLMNTEAFF

clone_size: -
d_call: -
v_call: TRBV6-5
j_call: TRBJ1-1
cdr3_nt: TGTGCCAGCAGTTACTCTTTTCTTAGGAACACTGAAGCTTTCTTT
cdr3_aa: CASSYSFLRNTEAFF

clone_size: -
d_call: TRBD1
v_call: TRBV15
j_call: TRBJ2-7
cdr3_nt: TGTGCCACCAGCAGAGTGGTAGGAACAGGGGCGCGCGAGCAGTACTTC
cdr3_aa: CATSRVVGTGAREQYF

clone_size: -
d_call: -
v_call: TRBV27
j_call: TRBJ2-1
cdr3_nt: TGTGCCAGCACATTCCAGGGAGTCCACAATGAGCAGTTCTTC
cdr3_aa: CASTFQGVHNEQFF

clone_size: -
d_call: -
v_call: TRBV11-3
j_call: TRBJ2-5
cdr3_nt: TGTGCCAGCAGCTTGCGGGCACAAGAGACCCAGTACTTC
cdr3_aa: CASSLRAQETQYF

clone_size: -
d_call: -
v_call: TRBV5-1
j_call: TRBJ2-7
cdr3_nt: TGCGCCAGCAGCTTGGGGCGGGGCCCCTACGAGCAGTACTTC
cdr3_aa: CASSLGRGPYEQYF

clone_size: once
d_call: -
v_call: TRBV28
j_call: TRBJ1-2
cdr3_nt: TGTGCCAGCAGCCACCGTAACTATGGCTACACCTTC
cdr3_aa: CASSHRNYGYTF

clone_size: once
d_call: -
v_call: TRBV5-1
j_call: TRBJ2-5
cdr3_nt: TGCGCCAGCAGCTTAAACCCCCAAGAGACCCAGTACTTC
cdr3_aa: CASSLNPQETQYF

clone_size: -
d_call: TRBD2
v_call: TRBV28
j_call: TRBJ2-7
cdr3_nt: TGTGCCAGCAGTCTCCGGACTAGTTCCTACGAGCAGTACTTC
cdr3_aa: CASSLRTSSYEQYF

clone_size: -
d_call: -
v_call: TRBV2
j_call: TRBJ2-1
cdr3_nt: TGTGCCAGCAGTTGGGACTACAATGAGCAGTTCTTC
cdr3_aa: CASSWDYNEQFF

clone_size: -
d_call: TRBD2
v_call: TRBV9
j_call: TRBJ2-2
cdr3_nt: TGTGCCAGCAGCCTAAGGACTAGCGGGCATACGAACACCGGGGAGCTGTTTTTT
cdr3_aa: CASSLRTSGHTNTGELFF

clone_size: -
d_call: TRBD2
v_call: TRBV6-1
j_call: TRBJ2-1
cdr3_nt: TGTGCCAGCAATGGCGGGAGCCCCGGGGAGCAGTTCTTC
cdr3_aa: CASNGGSPGEQFF

clone_size: -
d_call: TRBD1
v_call: TRBV29-1
j_call: TRBJ2-6
cdr3_nt: TGCAGCGTCGAACCCCCTAGACAGGGCGCTAACTCTGGGGCCAACGTCCTGACTTTC
cdr3_aa: CSVEPPRQGANSGANVLTF

clone_size: -
d_call: -
v_call: TRBV15
j_call: TRBJ2-7
cdr3_nt: TGTGCCACCAGCAGGGTCCAGCCACCCTACGAGCAGTACTTC
cdr3_aa: CATSRVQPPYEQYF

clone_size: -
d_call: -
v_call: TRBV7-2
j_call: TRBJ1-3
cdr3_nt: TGTGCCAGCAGCTCCGACAGCTCTGGAAACACCATATATTTT
cdr3_aa: CASSSDSSGNTIYF

clone_size: -
d_call: -
v_call: TRBV10-3
j_call: TRBJ2-7
cdr3_nt: TGTGCCATCAGGGACAGCATCTCCTACGAGCAGTACTTC
cdr3_aa: CAIRDSISYEQYF

clone_size: -
d_call: TRBD2
v_call: TRBV7-9
j_call: TRBJ2-4
cdr3_nt: TGTGCCAGCAGCGATCCAAATACTAGCGGGAGAGCCAAAAACATTCAGTACTTC
cdr3_aa: CASSDPNTSGRAKNIQYF

clone_size: -
d_call: TRBD2
v_call: TRBV18
j_call: TRBJ2-7
cdr3_nt: TGTGCCAGCTCACCCACTAGCGGGAGTATCTACGAGCAGTACTTC
cdr3_aa: CASSPTSGSIYEQYF

clone_size: -
d_call: -
v_call: TRBV28
j_call: TRBJ2-1
cdr3_nt: TGTGCCAGCAGTCCAGAGCGGAAGGCCTACAATGAGCAGTTCTTC
cdr3_aa: CASSPERKAYNEQFF

clone_size: once
d_call: TRBD2
v_call: TRBV4-1
j_call: TRBJ2-3
cdr3_nt: TGCGCCAGCAGCCCTCTAGCGGGAGTCTTCACAGATACGCAGTATTTT
cdr3_aa: CASSPLAGVFTDTQYF

clone_size: -
d_call: -
v_call: TRBV5-1
j_call: TRBJ2-3
cdr3_nt: TGCGCCAGCAGACTCTCTAGCACAGATACGCAGTATTTT
cdr3_aa: CASRLSSTDTQYF

clone_size: -
d_call: -
v_call: TRBV7-9
j_call: TRBJ1-1
cdr3_nt: TGTGCCAGCAGCTATGGTCAGAACACTGAAGCTTTCTTT
cdr3_aa: CASSYGQNTEAFF

clone_size: -
d_call: TRBD1
v_call: TRBV7-8
j_call: TRBJ1-5
cdr3_nt: TGTGCCAGCAGCTTAGGGCGAGGGACAGATAGCAATCAGCCCCAGCATTTT
cdr3_aa: CASSLGRGTDSNQPQHF

clone_size: -
d_call: TRBD1
v_call: TRBV15
j_call: TRBJ2-5
cdr3_nt: TGTGCCACCAGCAGAGTGTCAGGGGGCGGTGAGACCCAGTACTTC
cdr3_aa: CATSRVSGGGETQYF

clone_size: -
d_call: -
v_call: TRBV4-3
j_call: TRBJ1-2
cdr3_nt: TGCGCCAGCAGCCAAGATCTTCCGGATGGCTACACCTTC
cdr3_aa: CASSQDLPDGYTF